This record covers a single T cell receptor (beta chain). Its antigen remains unknown. Produced via immunoSEQ multiplex PCR; TCRdb's table is partial and in-frame only. The sample holds 35,000 or so clones, more than 70% seen once. This entry belongs to a study of T cells in tumors after PD-1 blockade. Study-level information: During anti-PD-1 treatment, some patients continued daily vismodegib 150 mg.

Study-level findings and limits: Approximately 43% of tumor TCR clonotypes were also found in blood.

The CDR3 spans 13 residues. Trimming at V came to 5 bases and at J to 2 bases, leaving 2 bases not matched to a gene. Here the sequenced sample was PBMCs, taken before anti-PD-1 treatment. The clonotype originates from a human donor with basal cell carcinoma. This chain links TRBV12-3 or TRBV12-4 with TRBJ1-2; 7 positions match TRBD1. CDR3 sequence reads: CASSRGQNYGYTF. CDR3 DNA: TGTGCCAGCAGTAGGGGACAGAACTATGGCTACACCTTC.